A single sample is the source of the 25 T cell receptor beta chains below, sequenced in a study of blood T cell repertoires in COVID-19. Sequencing was performed with immunoSEQ multiplex PCR; in TCRdb, only in-frame clones are kept and a portion is missing. The sample holds approximately 210,000 clones, approximately 84% seen once. The material sequenced was peripheral blood. These receptors were obtained from a woman aged 45-65 years with active or convalescent COVID-19.

The V and J genes are TRBV12-3 or TRBV12-4 and TRBJ1-5, with D perhaps TRBD1 (6 bases). The CDR3 extends over 12 amino acids. V lost 2 bases to trimming and J lost 7 bases, with 6 bases between them. The CDR3: CASSLQGQPQHF. The CDR3 nucleotides are TGTGCCAGCAGTTTACAGGGGCAGCCCCAGCATTTT.

The genes are TRBV19 and TRBJ1-1; 7 bases align to TRBD1. CDR3 length: 14 amino acids. Germline trimming cut 2 bases from V and 6 bases from J; bases unmatched to any gene: 6. Germline loops: CDR1 LNHDA, CDR2 SQIVND (reference sequence). The CDR3 is CASSISGQISEAFF. The DNA of the CDR3 is TGTGCCAGTAGTATATCGGGACAGATTTCTGAAGCTTTCTTT.

Note on this clone: Other DNA sequences in the sample encode the same CDR3. The V and J genes are TRBV6-4 and TRBJ2-3; 8 positions match TRBD1. CDR3 length: 15 amino acids. Germline loops: CDR1 MRHNA, CDR2 SNTAGT. The V and J ends lost 3 bases and 0 bases, in that order; junction bases with no gene match: 2. The CDR3 reads CASSEAGGSTDTQYF. CDR3 DNA sequence: TGTGCCAGCAGTGAGGCAGGGGGCAGCACAGATACGCAGTATTTT.

This sequence joins TRBV7-2 and TRBJ2-2; TRBD1 agrees at 8 bases. The CDR3 spans 18 residues. From germline, CDR1 is SGHTA and CDR2 FQGNSA. Trimming at V came to 5 bases and at J to 4 bases, leaving 15 bases not matched to a gene. CDR3 amino acids: CASSPRGSGTGFTGELFF. The CDR3 DNA reads TGTGCCAGCAGCCCAAGGGGATCCGGGACAGGTTTCACCGGGGAGCTGTTTTTT.

The chain combines TRBV27 with TRBJ2-4; 12 bases fit TRBD1. The CDR3 runs 19 residues. V lost 5 bases, J lost 2 bases, and 13 bases stayed unmatched. Germline V lookup: CDR1 MNHEY, CDR2 SMNVEV (reference sequence). CDR3 DNA sequence: TGTGCCAGCAGTACCGGGACAGGGGGCGCGAGACTTACCAAAAACATTCAGTACTTC. Protein product: CASSTGTGGARLTKNIQYF.

The gene calls are TRBV5-1 and TRBJ1-1; D gene uncertain. V gave up 4 bases and J gave up 2 bases, with 15 bases separating them. Germline V gives CDR1 SGHRS, CDR2 YFSETQ. This CDR3 is 15 amino acids long. As DNA, the CDR3 is TGCGCCAGCAGCCCCCCAAGTCGGGGAAACACTGAAGCTTTCTTT. This sequence encodes CASSPPSRGNTEAFF. Complete variable domain (other parts from reference TRBV5-1 and TRBJ1-1): KAGVTQTPRYLIKTRGQQVTLSCSPISGHRSVSWYQQTPGQGLQFLFEYFSETQRNKGNFPGRFSGRQFSNSRSEMNVSTLELGDSALYLCASSPPSRGNTEAFFGQGTRLTVV.

This chain connects TRBV3-1 (or the pseudogene TRBV3-2) to TRBJ2-7, with D perhaps TRBD2 (5 bases). In germline, CDR1 is LGHDT, CDR2 YNNKEL (reference sequence). V was pared by 6 bases and J by 0 bases, with 9 bases between. The CDR3 totals 13 residues. The CDR3 nucleotides read TGTGCCAGCAGGCAAAGCGGCTCCTACGAGCAGTACTTC. As protein: CASRQSGSYEQYF.

The V call is TRBV4-1, the J call TRBJ1-3; a weak D match, TRBD1 (5 bases). Germline assignment: CDR1 MGHRA and CDR2 YSYEKL. V was trimmed by 4 bases and J by 1 base, leaving 11 bases between them. The CDR3 has 15 amino acids. The CDR3 DNA reads as TGCGCCAGCAGCCCAAGGGGCAGTTCTGGAAACACCATATATTTT. Amino acids: CASSPRGSSGNTIYF.

This sequence joins TRBV7-6 and TRBJ2-3; no clear D. Germline lookup yields CDR1 SGHVS and CDR2 FNYEAQ. Trimming stripped 3 bases from V and 5 bases from J, with 3 bases between. This CDR3 has 11 residues. The CDR3 spells CASSFQDTQYF. The CDR3 coding sequence is TGTGCCAGCAGCTTTCAAGATACGCAGTATTTT.

The chain carries TRBV18 and TRBJ2-5, with TRBD1 identical over 8 bases. Germline V CDR1 and CDR2: KGHSH, LQKENI. Unmatched junction bases numbered 10, after V lost 8 bases and J lost 2 bases. The CDR3 is 15 residues long. The CDR3: CASRPGTGGQETQYF. The CDR3 region has the DNA TGTGCCAGCAGACCCGGGACAGGAGGACAAGAGACCCAGTACTTC.

The V gene is TRBV3-1 (or the pseudogene TRBV3-2), the J gene TRBJ1-2, with 8 nucleotides matching TRBD1. Germline loops: CDR1 LGHDT, CDR2 YNNKEL (reference sequence). The trim removed 4 bases at V and 2 bases at J, leaving 6 bases unmatched. This CDR3 spans 15 amino acids. The CDR3 region has the DNA TGTGCCAGCAGCCGCGTGGACAGGGCCAACTATGGCTACACCTTC. This codes for CASSRVDRANYGYTF.

This clone was seen only a few times. This chain connects TRBV2 to TRBJ2-7; no definite D call. Germline V gives CDR1 SNHLY, CDR2 FYNNEI. The CDR3 covers 14 residues. Trimming stripped 2 bases from V and 5 bases from J, with 13 bases between. The CDR3 protein is CASSELGLRDEQYF. Here the CDR3 DNA reads TGTGCCAGCAGTGAATTGGGCTTGCGAGACGAGCAGTACTTC.

The chain combines TRBV14 with TRBJ1-4; tentatively, D is TRBD1 (5 bases). CDR1 SGHDN and CDR2 FVKESK come from the germline V gene. Trimming cost V 0 bases and J 10 bases, with 9 bases left between them. The CDR3 length is 13 residues. The CDR3 loop reads CASSQEARGKLFF. CDR3 DNA sequence: TGTGCCAGCAGCCAAGAAGCAAGGGGAAAACTGTTTTTT.

The V call is TRBV6-5, the J call TRBJ1-4; perhaps TRBD1 as D (5 bases). Between the trimmed V and J ends, which lost 6 bases and 7 bases, there was a span of 9 bases. The CDR3 has 12 amino acids. Germline V gene sequence: CDR1 MNHEY, CDR2 SVGAGI. CDR3 DNA: TGTGCCAGCAGGAGACAGATTGAAAAACTGTTTTTT. It codes for CASRRQIEKLFF.

The V and J genes are TRBV6-5 and TRBJ1-5; D may be TRBD1 (5 bases). This CDR3 is built from 13 residues. V lost 6 bases to trimming and J lost 6 bases, with 12 bases between them. Germline values: CDR1 MNHEY, CDR2 SVGAGI. The CDR3 coding sequence is TGTGCCAGCAGGTTACAGGAGATTCAGCCCCAGCATTTT. It yields the protein CASRLQEIQPQHF.

This rearrangement joins TRBV24-1 to TRBJ1-1, with D uncertain. Germline lookup yields CDR1 KGHDR and CDR2 SFDVKD. The CDR3 runs to 12 residues. V lost 7 bases, J lost 4 bases, and 9 bases lay in between. CDR3 sequence: CATRGRSTEAFF. CDR3 sequence (DNA): TGTGCCACCAGGGGGAGAAGCACTGAAGCTTTCTTT.

The CDR3 spells CASAQGSTDTQYF. In DNA, the CDR3 is TGTGCCAGCGCCCAGGGAAGCACAGATACGCAGTATTTT. V and J are TRBV6-5 and TRBJ2-3; D perhaps matches TRBD1 (5 bases). The CDR3 runs to 13 residues. The V end lost 8 bases, the J end lost 0 bases, and 9 bases lay between the germline ends. Germline V CDR1 and CDR2: MNHEY, SVGAGI.

This clone came up a few times. This chain uses TRBV19 with TRBJ1-4; TRBD1 agrees at 7 bases. The V segment lost 3 bases and the J segment 8 bases; nucleotides outside the gene matches: 6. The CDR3 extends over 14 amino acids. Germline CDR1 LNHDA, CDR2 SQIVND (reference sequence). As DNA, the CDR3 is TGTGCCAGTAGTATTTACAGGGGAAGGGAAAAACTGTTTTTT. Translated: CASSIYRGREKLFF.

This clone was recorded only once. This chain uses TRBV6-1 with TRBJ2-5; weak D call: TRBD2 (5 bases). Germline CDR1 and CDR2: MNHNS and SASEGT. The CDR3 runs 16 residues. Trimming shortened V by 2 bases and J by 0 bases, and 13 bases separated the two germline ends. The CDR3 DNA reads TGTGCCAGCAGTGAAAGTCTCGGCGGGTACCAAGAGACCCAGTACTTC. Translation gives CASSESLGGYQETQYF.

The chain has TRBV28 and TRBJ1-5; TRBD1 agrees at 8 bases. Germline assignment: CDR1 MDHEN and CDR2 SYDVKM. The CDR3 has 14 amino acids. J gave up 5 bases and V 0 bases, and 0 bases lay outside the gene matches. CDR3 sequence (DNA): TGTGCCAGCAGTTTATGGACAGGGGATCAGCCCCAGCATTTT. Translated: CASSLWTGDQPQHF.

The table lists this clone with a count of one. CDR3 bases: TGTGCCAGCAGCGTAGCTCTAGGGAGCACTGAAGCTTTCTTT. This sequence encodes CASSVALGSTEAFF. The chain employs TRBV9 and TRBJ1-1; no definite D call. Trimming pared 0 bases from V and 4 bases from J, leaving 10 bases between. Per germline, CDR1 SGDLS and CDR2 YYNGEE. The CDR3 is 14 residues long.

The rearrangement uses TRBV20-1 and TRBJ2-6; D is uncertain. V shed 3 bases and J shed 3 bases, with 15 bases lying between them. CDR1 is DFQATT, CDR2 SNEGSKA, per germline (reference sequence). The CDR3 has 16 amino acids. The CDR3 reads CSASALSGVGANVLTF. In DNA, the CDR3 is TGCAGTGCTAGTGCCTTGTCGGGTGTTGGGGCCAACGTCCTGACTTTC.

This chain joins TRBV6-2 or TRBV6-3 and TRBJ1-1; unclear D gene. The CDR3 runs to 13 residues. Germline V CDR1 and CDR2: MNHEY, SVGEGT. Trimming pared 2 bases from V and 11 bases from J, leaving 15 bases between. CDR3 in amino acids: CASSYPVKLEAFF. CDR3 DNA: TGTGCCAGCAGTTACCCCGTAAAACTCGAGGCTTTCTTT.

In its sample, this clone was seen once. The chain is built from TRBV7-3 and TRBJ2-2, with D unclear. The germline V gene has CDR1 SGHTA and CDR2 FQGTGA. Trimming took off 5 bases at V and 8 bases at J, with 18 bases between the two ends. This CDR3 is 15 amino acids long. CDR3 coding DNA: TGTGCCAGCAGCCACAGACCTGCCTCGGTTGGGGAGCTGTTTTTT. It translates to CASSHRPASVGELFF.

This clone was observed a few times. V is TRBV4-2 and J is TRBJ2-7, with D possibly TRBD2 on 5 matching bases. V was cut by 0 bases and J by 1 base, with 16 bases left in between. The CDR3 has 17 amino acids. Germline lookup yields CDR1 LGHNA and CDR2 YNFKEQ. This CDR3 is CASSQDRLARGSYEQYV. As DNA, the CDR3 is TGTGCCAGCAGCCAAGATAGACTTGCCCGGGGATCCTACGAGCAGTACGTC.